This record looks at one T cell receptor (beta chain) sequence and its context. MiXCR, run by TCRdb on the 5' RACE reads, gives a single entry per CDR3 protein. The sample includes about 30,000 distinct CDR3 sequences, approximately 6% of them seen just once. This record comes from a study of early T cells in non-severe SARS-CoV-2 infection. The CDR3 has 14 amino acids. Losses at the gene ends were 4 bases for V and 2 bases for J; bases not matched to a gene: 5. Germline CDR1 and CDR2: DFQATT and SNEGSKA (reference sequence). The gene calls are TRBV20-1 and TRBJ2-5, with 9 bases identical to TRBD2. This TCR was sampled from an adult who was a healthcare worker with PCR-confirmed SARS-CoV-2 infection or an uninfected control (not recorded which). Sequenced sample: whole blood. The CDR3 here is CSAMTSGFQETQYF. In DNA form, the CDR3 reads TGCAGTGCTATGACTAGCGGATTTCAAGAGACCCAGTACTTC.